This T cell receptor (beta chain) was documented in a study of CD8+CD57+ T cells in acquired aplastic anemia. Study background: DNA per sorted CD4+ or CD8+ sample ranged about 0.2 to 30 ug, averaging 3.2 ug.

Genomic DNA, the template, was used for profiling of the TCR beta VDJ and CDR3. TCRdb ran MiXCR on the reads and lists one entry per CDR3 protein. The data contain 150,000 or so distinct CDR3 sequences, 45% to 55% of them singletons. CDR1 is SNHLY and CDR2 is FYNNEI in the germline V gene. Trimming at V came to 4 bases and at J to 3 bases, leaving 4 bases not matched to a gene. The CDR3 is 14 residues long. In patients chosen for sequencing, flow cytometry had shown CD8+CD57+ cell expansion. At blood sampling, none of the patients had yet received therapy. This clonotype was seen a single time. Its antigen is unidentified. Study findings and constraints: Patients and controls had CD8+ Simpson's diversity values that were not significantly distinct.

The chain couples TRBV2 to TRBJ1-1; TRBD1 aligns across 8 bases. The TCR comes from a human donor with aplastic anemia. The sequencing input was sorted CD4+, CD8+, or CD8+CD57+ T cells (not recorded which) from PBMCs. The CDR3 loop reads CASSAGGRDTEAFF. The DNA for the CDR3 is TGTGCCAGCAGTGCAGGGGGCAGGGACACTGAAGCTTTCTTT.